This TCR beta chain was observed in a study of identical twins. Notes on the study in general: Cord blood's abundant beta clonotypes had fewer insertions, unlike memory repertoires. Models underestimated how often monozygotic twins shared out-of-frame TCR alpha.

With template switching, a universal primer site was added, and the cDNA carried unique molecular identifiers. TCRdb reprocessed the 5' RACE reads with MiXCR, giving one entry per CDR3 protein. The sample has 450,000 or so distinct CDR3 sequences; approximately 15% are singletons. For this clonotype: What it recognizes is unknown.

The CDR3 has 14 residues. V was shortened by 3 bases and J by 6 bases, with 14 bases between the two germline ends. This sample was shared with a second study, whose subject was yellow fever vaccine responses in identical twins.

This chain joins TRBV12-3 or TRBV12-4 and TRBJ1-1, with D uncertain. What was sequenced was CD4+ T cells sorted from blood. The origin of this receptor is a woman under 30 in good health. The CDR3 nucleotides are TGTGCCAGCAGTTTGTTGCAGGCATTCGCTGAAGCTTTCTTT. Translated, it gives CASSLLQAFAEAFF.